The clone carrying this T cell receptor beta chain came up a few times. The record originates from a study of blood T cell repertoires in COVID-19. The wider study: Researchers got acute and convalescent COVID-19 samples from the United States, Italy and Spain.

CDR1 and CDR2 from the germline V gene are LNHDA and SQIVND (reference sequence). V shed 6 bases and J 4 bases; nucleotides not matched to a gene: 14. This CDR3 contains 16 residues. Only in-frame clones appear in the TCRdb table, and some are missing; sequencing was by immunoSEQ multiplex PCR. The sample yields tens of thousands of clones, around 79% seen once. The TCR comes from a woman in her seventies with acute or convalescent COVID-19. The chain employs TRBV19 and TRBJ1-2; 7 bases align to TRBD1. The sample taken for sequencing was peripheral blood. CDR3 DNA: TGTGCCAGTAGCCGGGACAGCAAAACCGCCTTCTATGGCTACACCTTC. Protein: CASSRDSKTAFYGYTF.